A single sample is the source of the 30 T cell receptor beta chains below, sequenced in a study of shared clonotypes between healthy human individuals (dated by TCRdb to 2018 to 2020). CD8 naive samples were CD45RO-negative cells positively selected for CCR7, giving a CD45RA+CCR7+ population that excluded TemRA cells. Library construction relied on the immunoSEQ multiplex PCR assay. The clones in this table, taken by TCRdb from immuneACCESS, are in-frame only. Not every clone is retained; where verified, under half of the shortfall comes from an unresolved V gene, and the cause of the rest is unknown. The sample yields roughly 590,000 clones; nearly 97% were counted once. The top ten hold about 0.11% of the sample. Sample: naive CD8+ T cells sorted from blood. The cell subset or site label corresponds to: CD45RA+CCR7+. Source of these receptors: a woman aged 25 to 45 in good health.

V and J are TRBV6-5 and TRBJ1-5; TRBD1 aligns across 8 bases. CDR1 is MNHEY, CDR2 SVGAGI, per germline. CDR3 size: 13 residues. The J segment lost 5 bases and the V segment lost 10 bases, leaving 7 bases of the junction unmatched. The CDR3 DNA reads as TGTGCCACCGGACAGGGCGCATATCAGCCCCAGCATTTT. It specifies CATGQGAYQPQHF.

CDR3 residues: CASSFLTAGPTYEQYF. The DNA of the CDR3 is TGTGCCAGCAGCTTCTTAACGGCGGGCCCCACCTACGAGCAGTACTTC. This rearrangement joins TRBV11-2 to TRBJ2-7; tentative D call: TRBD2 (5 bases). The CDR3 runs to 16 residues. CDR1 is SGHAT, CDR2 FQNNGV, per germline. Trimming took off 3 bases at V and 2 bases at J, with 17 bases between the two ends.

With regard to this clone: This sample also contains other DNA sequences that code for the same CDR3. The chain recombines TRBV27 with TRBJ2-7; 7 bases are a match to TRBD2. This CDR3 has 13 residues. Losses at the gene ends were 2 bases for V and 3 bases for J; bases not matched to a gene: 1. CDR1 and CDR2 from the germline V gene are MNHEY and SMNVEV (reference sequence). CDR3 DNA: TGTGCCAGCAGTTTAGGACTAGACTACGAGCAGTACTTC. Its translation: CASSLGLDYEQYF.

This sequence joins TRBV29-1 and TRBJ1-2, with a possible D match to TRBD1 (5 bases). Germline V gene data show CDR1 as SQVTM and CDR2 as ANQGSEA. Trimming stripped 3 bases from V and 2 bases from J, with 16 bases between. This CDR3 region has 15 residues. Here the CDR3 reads CSVDFGGGLNYGYTF. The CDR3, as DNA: TGCAGCGTTGACTTCGGCGGGGGATTAAACTATGGCTACACCTTC.

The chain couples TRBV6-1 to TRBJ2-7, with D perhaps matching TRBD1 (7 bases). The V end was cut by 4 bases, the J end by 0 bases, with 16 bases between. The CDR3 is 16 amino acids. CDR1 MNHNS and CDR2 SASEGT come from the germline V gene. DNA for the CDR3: TGTGCCAGCAGTGTGATGGAGGGGGCGGTCTCCTACGAGCAGTACTTC. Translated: CASSVMEGAVSYEQYF.

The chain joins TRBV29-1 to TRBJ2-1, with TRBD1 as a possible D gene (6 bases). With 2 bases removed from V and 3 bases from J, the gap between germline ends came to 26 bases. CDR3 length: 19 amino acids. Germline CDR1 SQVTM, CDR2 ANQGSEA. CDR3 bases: TGCAGCGTTGAAAGTTATTGGCAGGGGAGTCGACCCAGCTACAATGAGCAGTTCTTC. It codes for CSVESYWQGSRPSYNEQFF.

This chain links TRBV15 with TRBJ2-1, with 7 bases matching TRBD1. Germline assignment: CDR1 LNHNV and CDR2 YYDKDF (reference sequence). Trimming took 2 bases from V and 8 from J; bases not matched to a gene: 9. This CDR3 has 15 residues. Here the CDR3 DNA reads TGTGCCACCAGCAGAAATGCTCCGGGACAGCATGAGCAGTTCTTC. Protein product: CATSRNAPGQHEQFF.

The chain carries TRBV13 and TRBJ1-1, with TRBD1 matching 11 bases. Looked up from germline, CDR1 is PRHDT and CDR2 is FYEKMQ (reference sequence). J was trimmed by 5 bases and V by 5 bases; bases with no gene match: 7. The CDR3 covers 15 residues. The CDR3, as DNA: TGTGCCAGCAGCACCACCGGGACAGGGGGGACTGAAGCTTTCTTT. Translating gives CASSTTGTGGTEAFF.

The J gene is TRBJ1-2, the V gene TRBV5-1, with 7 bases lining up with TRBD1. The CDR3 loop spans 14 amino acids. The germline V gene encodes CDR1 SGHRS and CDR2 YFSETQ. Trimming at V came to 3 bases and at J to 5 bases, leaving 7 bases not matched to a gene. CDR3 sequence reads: CASSSAGGGYGYTF. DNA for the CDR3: TGCGCCAGCAGCTCCGCAGGGGGAGGATATGGCTACACCTTC.

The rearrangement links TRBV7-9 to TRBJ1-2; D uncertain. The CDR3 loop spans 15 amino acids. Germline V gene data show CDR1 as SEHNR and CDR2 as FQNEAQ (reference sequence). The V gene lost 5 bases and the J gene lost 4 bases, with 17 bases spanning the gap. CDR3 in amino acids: CASSPVPPGSYGYTF. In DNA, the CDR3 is TGTGCCAGCAGCCCCGTCCCTCCGGGGAGCTATGGCTACACCTTC.

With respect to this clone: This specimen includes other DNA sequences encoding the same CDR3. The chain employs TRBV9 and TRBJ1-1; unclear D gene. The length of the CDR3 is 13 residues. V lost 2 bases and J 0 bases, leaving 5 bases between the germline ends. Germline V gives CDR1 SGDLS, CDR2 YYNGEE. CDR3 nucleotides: TGTGCCAGCAGCGTTGAGATGAACACTGAAGCTTTCTTT. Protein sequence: CASSVEMNTEAFF. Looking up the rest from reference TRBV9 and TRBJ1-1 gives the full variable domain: DSGVTQTPKHLITATGQRVTLRCSPRSGDLSVYWYQQSLDQGLQFLIQYYNGEERAKGNILERFSAQQFPDLHSELNLSSLELGDSALYFCASSVEMNTEAFFGQGTRLTVV.

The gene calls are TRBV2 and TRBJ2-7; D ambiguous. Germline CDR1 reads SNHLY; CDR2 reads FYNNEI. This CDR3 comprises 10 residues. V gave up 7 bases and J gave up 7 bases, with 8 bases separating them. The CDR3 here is CASTAGEQYF. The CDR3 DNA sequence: TGTGCCAGCACTGCCGGAGAGCAGTACTTC.

For the CDR3, the DNA is TGTGCCAGCAGCTTGGGGGTAGGGGGCGATATATCCGAGCAGTACTTC. Translation: CASSLGVGGDISEQYF. This chain links TRBV5-6 with TRBJ2-7, with 7 bases fitting TRBD1. The CDR3 spans 16 residues. Unmatched junction bases numbered 12, after V lost 0 bases and J lost 6 bases. Per the germline V gene, CDR1 is SGHDT and CDR2 is YYEEEE.

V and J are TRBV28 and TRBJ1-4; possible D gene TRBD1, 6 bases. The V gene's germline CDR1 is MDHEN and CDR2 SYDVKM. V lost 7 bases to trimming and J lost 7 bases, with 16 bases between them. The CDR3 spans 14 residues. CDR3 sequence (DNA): TGTGCCAGCAAACAGACAGGACGGGGTGAAAAACTGTTTTTT. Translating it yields CASKQTGRGEKLFF.

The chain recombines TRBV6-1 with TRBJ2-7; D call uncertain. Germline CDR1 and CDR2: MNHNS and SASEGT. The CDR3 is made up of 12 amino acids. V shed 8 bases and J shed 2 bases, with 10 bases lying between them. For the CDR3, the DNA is TGTGCCAGCCTCACAGAGCCCTACGAGCAGTACTTC. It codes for CASLTEPYEQYF.

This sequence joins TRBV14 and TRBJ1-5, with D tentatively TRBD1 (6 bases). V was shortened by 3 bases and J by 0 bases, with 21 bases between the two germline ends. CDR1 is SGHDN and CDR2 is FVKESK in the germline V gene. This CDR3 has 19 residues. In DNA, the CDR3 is TGTGCCAGCAGCCACCACGGCCACAGGGATGGCCTTAGCAATCAGCCCCAGCATTTT. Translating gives CASSHHGHRDGLSNQPQHF.

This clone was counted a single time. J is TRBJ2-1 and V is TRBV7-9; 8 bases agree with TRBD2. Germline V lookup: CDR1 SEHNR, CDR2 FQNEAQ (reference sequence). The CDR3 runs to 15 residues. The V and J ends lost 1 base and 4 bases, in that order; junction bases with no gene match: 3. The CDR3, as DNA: TGTGCCAGCAGCTTAGGGACTAGCCTTTACAATGAGCAGTTCTTC. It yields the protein CASSLGTSLYNEQFF. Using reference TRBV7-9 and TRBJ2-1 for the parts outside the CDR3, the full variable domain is DTGVSQNPRHKITKRGQNVTFRCDPISEHNRLYWYRQTLGQGPEFLTYFQNEAQLEKSRLLSDRFSAERPKGSFSTLEIQRTEQGDSAMYLCASSLGTSLYNEQFFGPGTRLTVL.

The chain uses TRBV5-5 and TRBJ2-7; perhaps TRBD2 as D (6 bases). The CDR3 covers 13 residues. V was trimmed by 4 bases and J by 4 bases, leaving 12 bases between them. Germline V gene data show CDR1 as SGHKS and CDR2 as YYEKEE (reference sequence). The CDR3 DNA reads TGTGCCAGCAGCCCCCTGGCGGGATACGAGCAGTACTTC. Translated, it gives CASSPLAGYEQYF.

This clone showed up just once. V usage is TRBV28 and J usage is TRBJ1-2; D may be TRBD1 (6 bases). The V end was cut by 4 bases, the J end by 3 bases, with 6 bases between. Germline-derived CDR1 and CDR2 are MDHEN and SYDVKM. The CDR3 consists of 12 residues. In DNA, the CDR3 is TGTGCCAGCAGTTCAGGGGACTATGGCTACACCTTC. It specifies CASSSGDYGYTF.

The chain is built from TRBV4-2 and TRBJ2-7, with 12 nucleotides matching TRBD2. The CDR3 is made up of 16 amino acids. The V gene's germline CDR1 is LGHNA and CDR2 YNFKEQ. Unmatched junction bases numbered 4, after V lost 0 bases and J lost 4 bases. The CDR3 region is CASSQESTSGGYEQYF. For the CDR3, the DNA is TGTGCCAGCAGCCAAGAATCGACTAGCGGGGGATACGAGCAGTACTTC.

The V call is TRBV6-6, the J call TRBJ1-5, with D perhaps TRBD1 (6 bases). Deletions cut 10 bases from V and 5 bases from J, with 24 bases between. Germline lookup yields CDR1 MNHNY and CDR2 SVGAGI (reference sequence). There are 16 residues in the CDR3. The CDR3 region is CATTPKTGQGHQPQHF. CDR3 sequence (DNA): TGTGCCACCACCCCCAAGACAGGTCAGGGTCATCAGCCCCAGCATTTT.

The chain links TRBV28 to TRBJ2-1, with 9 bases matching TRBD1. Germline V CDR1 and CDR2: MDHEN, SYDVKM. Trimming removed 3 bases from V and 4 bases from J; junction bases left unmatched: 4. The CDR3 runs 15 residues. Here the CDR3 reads CASSFGTGLYNEQFF. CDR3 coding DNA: TGTGCCAGCAGTTTCGGGACAGGGTTATACAATGAGCAGTTCTTC.

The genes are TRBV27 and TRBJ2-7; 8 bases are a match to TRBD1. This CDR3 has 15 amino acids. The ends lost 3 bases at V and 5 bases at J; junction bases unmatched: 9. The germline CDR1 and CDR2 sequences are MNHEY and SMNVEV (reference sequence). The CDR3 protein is CASSFNGQGADEQYF. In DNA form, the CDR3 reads TGTGCCAGCAGTTTTAATGGACAGGGTGCCGACGAGCAGTACTTC.

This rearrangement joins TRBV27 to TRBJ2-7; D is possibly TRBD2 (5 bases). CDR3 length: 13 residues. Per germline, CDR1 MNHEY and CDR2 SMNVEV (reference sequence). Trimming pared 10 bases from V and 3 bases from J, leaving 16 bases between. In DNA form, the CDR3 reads TGTGCCACCTCGCCGGGGTCGGGCTACGAGCAGTACTTC. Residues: CATSPGSGYEQYF.

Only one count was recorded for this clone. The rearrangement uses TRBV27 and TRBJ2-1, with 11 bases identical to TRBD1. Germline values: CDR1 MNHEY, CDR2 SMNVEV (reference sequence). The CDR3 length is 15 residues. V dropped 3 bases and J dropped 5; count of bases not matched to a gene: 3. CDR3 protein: CASSFGQGANNEQFF. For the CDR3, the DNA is TGTGCCAGCAGTTTTGGACAGGGGGCGAACAATGAGCAGTTCTTC.

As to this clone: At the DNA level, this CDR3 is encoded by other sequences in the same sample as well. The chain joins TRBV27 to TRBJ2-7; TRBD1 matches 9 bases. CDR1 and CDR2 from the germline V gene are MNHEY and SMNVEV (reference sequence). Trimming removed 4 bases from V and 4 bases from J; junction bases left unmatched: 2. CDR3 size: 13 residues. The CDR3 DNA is TGTGCCAGCAGTTGGGGACAGGGATACGAGCAGTACTTC. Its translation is CASSWGQGYEQYF.

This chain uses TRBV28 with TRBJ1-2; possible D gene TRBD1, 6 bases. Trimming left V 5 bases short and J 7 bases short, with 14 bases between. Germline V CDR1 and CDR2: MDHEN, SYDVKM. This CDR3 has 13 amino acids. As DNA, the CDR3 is TGTGCCAGCAGTCCGACAGGTGCGGCTGGCTACACCTTC. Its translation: CASSPTGAAGYTF.

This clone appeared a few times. The CDR3 region is CASSPERDNQPQHF. The DNA of the CDR3 is TGTGCCAGCAGCCCGGAGCGTGACAATCAGCCCCAGCATTTT. The chain links TRBV7-8 to TRBJ1-5; D is undetermined. The germline V and J ends were trimmed by 5 bases and 3 bases, with 11 bases remaining between them. This CDR3 is built from 14 residues. Per germline, CDR1 SGHVS and CDR2 FQNEAQ.

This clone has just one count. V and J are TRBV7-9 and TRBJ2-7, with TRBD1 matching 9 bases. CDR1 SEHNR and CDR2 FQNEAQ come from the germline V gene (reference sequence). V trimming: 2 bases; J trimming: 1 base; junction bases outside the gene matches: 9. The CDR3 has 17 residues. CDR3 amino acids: CASSLYPAGQGSYEQYF. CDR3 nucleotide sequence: TGTGCCAGCAGCTTATATCCCGCGGGACAGGGATCCTACGAGCAGTACTTC.

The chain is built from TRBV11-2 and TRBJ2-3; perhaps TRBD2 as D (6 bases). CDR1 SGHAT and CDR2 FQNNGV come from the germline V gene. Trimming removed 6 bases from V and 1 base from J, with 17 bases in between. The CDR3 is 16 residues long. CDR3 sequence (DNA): TGTGCCAGCAGAGCGAGAAACGCGGGACGCACAGATACGCAGTATTTT. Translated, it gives CASRARNAGRTDTQYF.